The sequence of this T cell receptor (beta chain) was determined in a study of T cells in Graves' hyperthyroidism and ophthalmopathy. Amplified regions were TCR beta CDR3 sequences from RNA transcripts. The primer set for the first-round RT-PCR of the TCR CDR3 was HTBI. One entry per CDR3 protein results from TCRdb running MiXCR on the multiplex PCR reads. The data contain tens of thousands of distinct CDR3 sequences, about 53% of them singletons. Thyroid ultrasound, orbital computed tomography, clinical symptoms, and serum thyroxine and TRAb underpinned diagnoses. PBMCs were obtained from 9.5 to 10 ml fresh peripheral blood. The CDR3 extends over 10 amino acids. V shed 8 bases and J shed 15 bases, with 14 bases lying between them. Germline CDR1 and CDR2: SNHLY and FYNNEI.

This sequence joins TRBV2 and TRBJ1-5, with a tentative D call TRBD1 (5 bases). The source of this sequence is a woman aged 40 to 55 with Graves' ophthalmopathy. Input material: blood. The CDR3 loop reads CASPKEGMHF. CDR3 bases: TGTGCCAGCCCAAAAGAGGGGATGCATTTT.